Below, 27 T cell receptor beta chains from the same sample are listed, as sequenced in a study of T cells in tuberculosis. Profiling relied on immunoSEQ multiplex PCR, and the TCRdb table lists in-frame clones only, not all of them. The repertoire consists of 45,000 or so clones, with 90% to 95% occurring once and the leading ten covering 6% to 8%. Sequencing input: PBMCs. These receptors originate from a donor between 10 and 35 years old with latent tuberculosis or without tuberculosis infection.

The rearrangement uses TRBV29-1 and TRBJ2-5; possibly TRBD1 for D (5 bases). This CDR3 is built from 12 residues. The germline gives CDR1 SQVTM, CDR2 ANQGSEA. Trimming shortened V by 8 bases and J by 7 bases, and 17 bases separated the two germline ends. CDR3 protein: CSSYAPTGTQYF. CDR3 nucleotides: TGCAGCTCTTACGCTCCAACAGGGACCCAGTACTTC.

The genes are TRBV6-6 and TRBJ2-7; D not certain. Germline V lookup: CDR1 MNHNY, CDR2 SVGAGI (reference sequence). Trimming shortened V by 7 bases and J by 2 bases, and 15 bases separated the two germline ends. The CDR3 is 14 amino acids. DNA for the CDR3: TGTGCCAGCATTATAAGTCCGGGTCCCTACGAGCAGTACTTC. Protein: CASIISPGPYEQYF.

The chain joins TRBV18 to TRBJ2-7; 9 bases map to TRBD1. J gave up 6 bases and V 6 bases, and 15 bases lay outside the gene matches. The CDR3 consists of 16 residues. The germline CDR1 and CDR2 sequences are KGHSH and LQKENI. The CDR3 loop is CASSPATNRGLVEQYF. The CDR3 DNA is TGTGCCAGCTCCCCCGCTACTAACAGGGGGCTGGTCGAGCAGTACTTC.

The V call is TRBV6-4, the J call TRBJ2-1, with D possibly being TRBD1 (6 bases). The CDR3 is 11 residues long. V was pared by 3 bases and J by 10 bases, with 7 bases between. Looked up from germline, CDR1 is MRHNA and CDR2 is SNTAGT. The CDR3 reads CASSERGEQFF. CDR3 nucleotide sequence: TGTGCCAGCAGTGAAAGGGGGGAGCAGTTCTTC.

The genes are TRBV2 and TRBJ2-1, with D possibly TRBD2 on 7 matching bases. The germline V and J ends were trimmed by 8 bases and 0 bases, with 17 bases remaining between them. Germline CDR1 SNHLY, CDR2 FYNNEI. The CDR3 has 16 amino acids. The DNA for the CDR3 is TGTGCCAGCCGGAGAGGGGGGGGAGGCTCCTACAATGAGCAGTTCTTC. It specifies CASRRGGGGSYNEQFF. Full variable domain (missing parts from reference TRBV2 and TRBJ2-1): EPEVTQTPSHQVTQMGQEVILRCVPISNHLYFYWYRQILGQKVEFLVSFYNNEISEKSEIFDDQFSVERPDGSNFTLKIRSTKLEDSAMYFCASRRGGGGSYNEQFFGPGTRLTVL.

CDR3 sequence reads: CASTITQLNTGELFF. CDR3 sequence (DNA): TGTGCCAGCACCATCACACAACTAAACACCGGGGAGCTGTTTTTT. This sequence joins TRBV7-9 and TRBJ2-2; D is ambiguous. The CDR3 is 15 amino acids. Trimming shortened V by 7 bases and J by 2 bases, and 14 bases separated the two germline ends. Germline CDR1 is SEHNR and CDR2 is FQNEAQ (reference sequence).

The gene calls are TRBV5-6 and TRBJ2-6; D is undetermined. The CDR3 extends over 14 amino acids. V was clipped by 8 bases and J by 4 bases, with 13 bases between them. Germline-derived CDR1 and CDR2 are SGHDT and YYEEEE. The CDR3 sequence: CASIRQSGANVLTF. The CDR3 nucleotides are TGTGCCAGTATCAGGCAGTCAGGGGCCAACGTCCTGACTTTC.

The chain joins TRBV5-1 to TRBJ2-3; D may be TRBD2 (6 bases). V lost 3 bases to trimming and J lost 2 bases, with 7 bases between them. The CDR3 consists of 13 residues. Germline V gene sequence: CDR1 SGHRS, CDR2 YFSETQ. The chain's CDR3 is CASSWDSTDTQYF. The CDR3 DNA follows: TGCGCCAGCAGCTGGGACTCCACAGATACGCAGTATTTT. Supplemented by reference TRBV5-1 and TRBJ2-3, the full variable domain reads KAGVTQTPRYLIKTRGQQVTLSCSPISGHRSVSWYQQTPGQGLQFLFEYFSETQRNKGNFPGRFSGRQFSNSRSEMNVSTLELGDSALYLCASSWDSTDTQYFGPGTRLTVL.

The chain has TRBV25-1 and TRBJ2-5, with 16 bases identical to TRBD2. Germline V gene data show CDR1 as MGHDK and CDR2 as SYGVNS. Unmatched junction bases numbered 3, after V lost 4 bases and J lost 4 bases. The CDR3 runs 16 residues. The CDR3 protein is CASSVGTSGRGETQYF. For the CDR3, the DNA is TGTGCCAGCAGTGTGGGGACTAGCGGGAGGGGAGAGACCCAGTACTTC.

CDR3 protein: CASSQVRDRLNTGELFF. CDR3 in DNA: TGTGCCAGCAGCCAAGTAAGGGACAGGTTGAACACCGGGGAGCTGTTTTTT. This chain connects TRBV4-2 to TRBJ2-2; 8 nucleotides line up with TRBD1. J lost 1 base, V lost 1 base, and 5 bases had no gene match. The CDR3 totals 17 residues. In germline, CDR1 is LGHNA, CDR2 YNFKEQ.

The gene calls are TRBV5-4 and TRBJ2-3; 7 bases line up with TRBD1. The germline V gene encodes CDR1 SGHNT and CDR2 YYREEE (reference sequence). The CDR3 is 14 amino acids. After removal of 6 bases from V and 1 base from J, the junction contained 5 bases not matched to a gene. The CDR3 is CASILDRGTDTQYF. The CDR3 bases are TGTGCCAGCATCCTTGACAGGGGCACAGATACGCAGTATTTT.

The chain carries TRBV11-2 and TRBJ1-2, with a tentative D call TRBD1 (5 bases). Trimming pared 4 bases from V and 8 bases from J, leaving 14 bases between. The CDR3 totals 13 residues. CDR1 is SGHAT, CDR2 FQNNGV, per germline. In DNA form, the CDR3 reads TGTGCCAGCAGCTGGACGGGGGATATGGGCTACACCTTC. Protein: CASSWTGDMGYTF.

The rearrangement joins TRBV7-3 to TRBJ1-2, with a tentative D call TRBD1 (6 bases). Trimming stripped 5 bases from V and 0 bases from J, with 13 bases between. The germline CDR1 and CDR2 sequences are SGHTA and FQGTGA. This CDR3 has 15 amino acids. For the CDR3, the DNA is TGTGCCAGCAGCCCCACAGGGTTAGCTAACTATGGCTACACCTTC. Translated, it gives CASSPTGLANYGYTF.

V is TRBV7-6 and J is TRBJ2-3; D perhaps matches TRBD2 (6 bases). The germline V gene has CDR1 SGHVS and CDR2 FNYEAQ. The CDR3 runs to 15 residues. Trimming removed 1 base from V and 1 base from J, with 9 bases in between. As DNA, the CDR3 is TGTGCCAGCAGCTTAGAGTGGGGGGGCACAGATACGCAGTATTTT. Translation gives CASSLEWGGTDTQYF.

This clone was observed a single time. This chain joins TRBV9 and TRBJ1-3; D perhaps matches TRBD1 (6 bases). CDR1 SGDLS and CDR2 YYNGEE come from the germline V gene. This CDR3 comprises 17 residues. Trimming left V 0 bases short and J 0 bases short, with 13 bases between. CDR3: CASSVAPTGASGNTIYF. CDR3 in DNA: TGTGCCAGCAGCGTAGCCCCGACAGGAGCCTCTGGAAACACCATATATTTT.

The chain couples TRBV30 to TRBJ2-7; tentatively, D is TRBD1 (7 bases). The V and J ends lost 2 bases and 6 bases respectively, with 11 bases between them. The length of the CDR3 is 12 residues. Germline V gene lookup returns CDR1 GTSNPN and CDR2 SVGIG (reference sequence). CDR3 amino acids: CAWSRQGGEQYF. CDR3 DNA: TGTGCCTGGAGTCGACAGGGAGGCGAGCAGTACTTC. The entire variable domain, with the rest obtained from reference TRBV30 and TRBJ2-7, is as follows: SQTIHQWPATLVQPVGSPLSLECTVEGTSNPNLYWYRQAAGRGLQLLFYSVGIGQISSEVPQNLSASRPQDRQFILSSKKLLLSDSGFYLCAWSRQGGEQYFGPGTRLTVT.

The chain combines TRBV6-6 with TRBJ2-2; D possibly corresponds to TRBD2 (5 bases). The CDR3 spans 15 residues. V lost 4 bases and J 0 bases, leaving 9 bases between the germline ends. Germline V gives CDR1 MNHNY, CDR2 SVGAGI (reference sequence). In DNA form, the CDR3 reads TGTGCCAGCAGTTGGAGGCTGGCGAACACCGGGGAGCTGTTTTTT. It is translated as CASSWRLANTGELFF.

The rearrangement joins TRBV11-1 to TRBJ1-1; no definite D call. Per the germline V gene, CDR1 is SGHAT and CDR2 is FQDESV (reference sequence). Trimming cost V 2 bases and J 5 bases, with 12 bases left between them. This CDR3 contains 14 residues. CDR3 nucleotides: TGTGCCAGCAGCTTAATCTCCGGGAGAACTGAAGCTTTCTTT. This codes for CASSLISGRTEAFF.

V and J are TRBV5-6 and TRBJ2-7; 8 nucleotides match TRBD1. Per the germline V gene, CDR1 is SGHDT and CDR2 is YYEEEE. This CDR3 spans 16 amino acids. After removal of 3 bases from V and 5 bases from J, the junction contained 13 bases not matched to a gene. As DNA, the CDR3 is TGTGCCAGCAGCTCGACCATTTGGCAGGGGGCCCACGAGCAGTACTTC. Translated: CASSSTIWQGAHEQYF.

The rearrangement uses TRBV10-2 and TRBJ1-2; TRBD1 agrees at 11 bases. This CDR3 has 15 amino acids. V was clipped by 4 bases and J by 8 bases; unmatched bases: 9. Germline CDR1 WSHSY, CDR2 SAAADI. CDR3 protein: CASSVGGQGVEGYTF. The CDR3 region has the DNA TGCGCCAGCAGTGTCGGGGGACAGGGGGTGGAGGGCTACACCTTC.

The J gene is TRBJ2-7, the V gene TRBV5-1, with 12 bases identical to TRBD1. V lost 0 bases to trimming and J lost 0 bases; unmatched junction nucleotides: 7. The CDR3 is made up of 18 amino acids. Germline V gene data show CDR1 as SGHRS and CDR2 as YFSETQ. The DNA for the CDR3 is TGCGCCAGCAGCTTGGAGGTAGGGACAGGGGGCTTCTCCTACGAGCAGTACTTC. Translating gives CASSLEVGTGGFSYEQYF. Full variable domain (remainder filled in from reference TRBV5-1 and TRBJ2-7): KAGVTQTPRYLIKTRGQQVTLSCSPISGHRSVSWYQQTPGQGLQFLFEYFSETQRNKGNFPGRFSGRQFSNSRSEMNVSTLELGDSALYLCASSLEVGTGGFSYEQYFGPGTRLTVT.

V usage is TRBV6-5 and J usage is TRBJ2-1, with 7 bases aligning to TRBD2. V lost 4 bases to trimming and J lost 3 bases; unmatched junction nucleotides: 6. The CDR3 is made up of 15 amino acids. Germline loops: CDR1 MNHEY, CDR2 SVGAGI. The CDR3 spells CASSSTSRLYNEQFF. The CDR3 nucleotides read TGTGCCAGCAGTTCGACTAGCCGACTCTACAATGAGCAGTTCTTC.

A single count supports this clone. The rearrangement links TRBV19 to TRBJ2-3, with 7 bases matching TRBD1. The CDR3 totals 15 residues. V lost 1 base and J lost 3; bases outside the gene matches: 4. Germline V gene data show CDR1 as LNHDA and CDR2 as SQIVND (reference sequence). CDR3 region: CASSIGAGGTDTQYF. CDR3 nucleotide sequence: TGTGCCAGTAGTATAGGGGCAGGGGGAACAGATACGCAGTATTTT.

This sequence joins TRBV27 and TRBJ1-2; unclear D gene. The length of the CDR3 is 11 residues. V was trimmed by 6 bases and J by 5 bases, leaving 7 bases between them. The germline CDR1 and CDR2 sequences are MNHEY and SMNVEV (reference sequence). The CDR3 loop is CASRDFYGYTF. The CDR3 nucleotides read TGTGCCAGCAGGGACTTTTATGGCTACACCTTC.

This clone has a single count. The chain employs TRBV19 and TRBJ2-7; 8 positions agree with TRBD2. The CDR3 spans 15 residues. Germline V lookup: CDR1 LNHDA, CDR2 SQIVND (reference sequence). J gave up 5 bases and V 4 bases, and 10 bases lay outside the gene matches. CDR3 in amino acids: CASSTGEAGAHEQYF. Here the CDR3 DNA reads TGTGCCAGTAGTACTGGCGAAGCGGGAGCCCACGAGCAGTACTTC.

The chain recombines TRBV5-1 with TRBJ1-3; D might be TRBD1 (5 bases). The CDR3 has 14 residues. V was cut by 1 base and J by 3 bases, with 8 bases left in between. Germline V gene data show CDR1 as SGHRS and CDR2 as YFSETQ. The CDR3, as DNA: TGCGCCAGCAGCTTGCAGGGCGATGGAAACACCATATATTTT. As protein: CASSLQGDGNTIYF.

This chain joins TRBV29-1 and TRBJ1-1, with D tentatively TRBD1 (5 bases). The V gene lost 6 bases and the J gene lost 11 bases, with 25 bases spanning the gap. There are 14 residues in the CDR3. Germline V CDR1 and CDR2: SQVTM, ANQGSEA. The DNA for the CDR3 is TGCAGCGTGGGAACGGGGGACTCACGTTATAGGGCTTTCTTT. Residues: CSVGTGDSRYRAFF.